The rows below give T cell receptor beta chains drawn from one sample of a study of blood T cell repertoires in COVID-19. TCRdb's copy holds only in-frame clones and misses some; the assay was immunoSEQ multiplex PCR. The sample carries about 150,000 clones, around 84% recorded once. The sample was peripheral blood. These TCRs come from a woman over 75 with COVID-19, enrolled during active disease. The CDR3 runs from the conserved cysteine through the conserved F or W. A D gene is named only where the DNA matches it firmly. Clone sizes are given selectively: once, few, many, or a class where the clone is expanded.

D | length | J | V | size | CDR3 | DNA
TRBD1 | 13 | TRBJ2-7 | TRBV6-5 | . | CASSYSTGGEQYF | TGTGCCAGCAGTTACTCGACAGGGGGCGAGCAGTACTTC
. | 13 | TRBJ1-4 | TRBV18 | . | CASLGALNEKLFF | TGTGCCAGCTTAGGGGCCCTAAATGAAAAACTGTTTTTT
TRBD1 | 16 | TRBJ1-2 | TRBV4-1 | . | CASSQEWDRENYGYTF | TGCGCCAGCAGCCAAGAATGGGACAGGGAGAACTATGGCTACACCTTC
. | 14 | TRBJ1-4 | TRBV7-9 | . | CASSLAGGNEKLFF | TGTGCCAGCAGCTTAGCAGGGGGTAATGAAAAACTGTTTTTT
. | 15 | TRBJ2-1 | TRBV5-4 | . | CASSLGGSGNNEQFF | TGTGCCAGCAGCTTAGGGGGGAGCGGGAACAATGAGCAGTTCTTC
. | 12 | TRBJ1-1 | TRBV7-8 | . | CASSPSRGEAFF | TGTGCCAGCAGCCCTAGCCGCGGTGAAGCTTTCTTT
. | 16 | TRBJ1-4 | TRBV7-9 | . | CASSLAQTVSREKLFF | TGTGCCAGCAGCTTAGCGCAGACAGTATCTCGGGAAAAACTGTTTTTT
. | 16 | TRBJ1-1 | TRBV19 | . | CASSIVRTSMNTEAFF | TGTGCCAGTAGTATAGTTAGGACATCCATGAACACTGAAGCTTTCTTT
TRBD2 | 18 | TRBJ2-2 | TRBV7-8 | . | CASIRGRGLAGVRGELFF | TGTGCCAGCATCCGTGGTCGGGGACTAGCGGGAGTGAGGGGGGAGCTGTTTTTT
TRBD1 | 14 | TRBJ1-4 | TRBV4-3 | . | CASRDSTTNEKLFF | TGCGCCAGCCGGGACAGCACAACTAATGAAAAACTGTTTTTT
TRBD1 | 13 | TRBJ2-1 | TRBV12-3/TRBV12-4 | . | CAIRDRGWNEQFF | TGTGCCATACGGGACAGGGGGTGGAATGAGCAGTTCTTC
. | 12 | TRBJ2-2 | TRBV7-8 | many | CASSRTSGELFF | TGTGCCAGCAGCCGGACTTCCGGGGAGCTGTTTTTT